This TCR beta chain was obtained from a study of blood T cell repertoires in COVID-19. Study at large: Samples of COVID-19 (acute and convalescent) were obtained from the United States, Italy and Spain. Sources were T cells, B-cell-depleted T cells, or PBMCs; the material itself was cDNA or gDNA.

In the original workflow: Reference gene primers were amplified, and this amplification served to estimate nucleated cell counts. The data were produced by immunoSEQ multiplex PCR, yet TCRdb's version contains in-frame clones alone and is incomplete. Clone size and V and J calls were adopted from that table, with D and trimming inferred from the DNA. Of more than 350,000 clones in the sample, about 87% were seen once. Per germline, CDR1 SGHRS and CDR2 YFSETQ. J lost 7 bases, V lost 0 bases, and 7 bases had no gene match. CDR3 length equals 16 residues. Followed over time, Seattle patients had been enrolled while infection was active.

This sequence was found in a woman aged 25 to 39 with COVID-19, enrolled during active disease. The V and J genes are TRBV5-1 and TRBJ2-1; 10 positions agree with TRBD1. Sequencing input: peripheral blood. Written as DNA, the CDR3 is TGCGCCAGCAGCTTGGCGGGGACAGGGGCTGCTAATGAGCAGTTCTTC. Residues: CASSLAGTGAANEQFF.